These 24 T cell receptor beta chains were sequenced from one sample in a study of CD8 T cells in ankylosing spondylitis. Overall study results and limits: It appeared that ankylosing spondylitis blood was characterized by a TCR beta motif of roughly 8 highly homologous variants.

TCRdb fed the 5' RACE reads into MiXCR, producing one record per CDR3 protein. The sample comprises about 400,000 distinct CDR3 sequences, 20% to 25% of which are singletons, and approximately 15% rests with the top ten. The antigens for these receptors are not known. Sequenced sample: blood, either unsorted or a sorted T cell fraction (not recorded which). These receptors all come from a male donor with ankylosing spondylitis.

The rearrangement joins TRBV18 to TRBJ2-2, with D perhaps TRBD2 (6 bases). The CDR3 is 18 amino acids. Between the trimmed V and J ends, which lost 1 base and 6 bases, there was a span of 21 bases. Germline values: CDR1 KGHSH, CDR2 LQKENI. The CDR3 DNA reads TGTGCCAGCTCACCACGACTGGGGGGTCTGATTGCGCCCGGGGAGCTGTTTTTT. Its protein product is CASSPRLGGLIAPGELFF.

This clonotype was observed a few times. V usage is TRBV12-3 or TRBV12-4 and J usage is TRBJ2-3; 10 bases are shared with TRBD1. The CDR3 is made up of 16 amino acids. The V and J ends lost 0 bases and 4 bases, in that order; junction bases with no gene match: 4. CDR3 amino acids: CASSLAGTGDADTQYF. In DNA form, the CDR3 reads TGTGCCAGCAGTTTAGCGGGGACAGGGGACGCAGATACGCAGTATTTT.

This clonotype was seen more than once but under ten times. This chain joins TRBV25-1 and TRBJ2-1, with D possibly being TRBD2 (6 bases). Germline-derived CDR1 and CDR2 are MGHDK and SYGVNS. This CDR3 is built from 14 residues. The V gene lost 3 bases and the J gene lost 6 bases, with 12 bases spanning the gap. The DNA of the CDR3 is TGTGCCAGCAGTGAGCGGGAACACCGCAATGAGCAGTTCTTC. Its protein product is CASSEREHRNEQFF.

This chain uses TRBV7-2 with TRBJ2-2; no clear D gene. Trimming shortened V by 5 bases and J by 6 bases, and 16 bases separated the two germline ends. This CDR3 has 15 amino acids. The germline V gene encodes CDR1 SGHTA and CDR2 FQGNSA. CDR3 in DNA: TGTGCCAGCAGCCCCCGGGCCGCAGGAGCCGGGGAGCTGTTTTTT. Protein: CASSPRAAGAGELFF.

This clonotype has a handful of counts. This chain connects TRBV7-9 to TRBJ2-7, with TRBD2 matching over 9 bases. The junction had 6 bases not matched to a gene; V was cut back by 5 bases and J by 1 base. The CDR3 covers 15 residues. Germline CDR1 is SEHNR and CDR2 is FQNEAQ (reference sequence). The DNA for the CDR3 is TGTGCCAGCAGCCGATTGACTAGCGGTTCCTACGAGCAGTACTTC. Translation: CASSRLTSGSYEQYF.

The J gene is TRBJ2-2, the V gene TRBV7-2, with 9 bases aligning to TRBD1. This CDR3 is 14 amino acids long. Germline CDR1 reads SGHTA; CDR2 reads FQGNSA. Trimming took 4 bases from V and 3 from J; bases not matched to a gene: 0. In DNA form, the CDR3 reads TGTGCCAGCAGCTGGACAGGGGACACCGGGGAGCTGTTTTTT. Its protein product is CASSWTGDTGELFF.

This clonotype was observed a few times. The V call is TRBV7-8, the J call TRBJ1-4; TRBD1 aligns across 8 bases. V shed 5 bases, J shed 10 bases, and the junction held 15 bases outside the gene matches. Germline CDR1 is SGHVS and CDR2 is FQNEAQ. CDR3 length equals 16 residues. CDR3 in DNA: TGTGCCAGCAGCACCAACCTTTGGACAGGGAGTATAAAACTGTTTTTT. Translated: CASSTNLWTGSIKLFF.

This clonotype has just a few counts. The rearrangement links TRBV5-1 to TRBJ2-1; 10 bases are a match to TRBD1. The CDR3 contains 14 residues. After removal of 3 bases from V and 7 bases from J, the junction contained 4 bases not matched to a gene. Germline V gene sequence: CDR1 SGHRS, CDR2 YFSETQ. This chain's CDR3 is CASSSGTGANEQFF. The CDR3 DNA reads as TGCGCCAGCAGCTCCGGGACAGGGGCGAATGAGCAGTTCTTC.

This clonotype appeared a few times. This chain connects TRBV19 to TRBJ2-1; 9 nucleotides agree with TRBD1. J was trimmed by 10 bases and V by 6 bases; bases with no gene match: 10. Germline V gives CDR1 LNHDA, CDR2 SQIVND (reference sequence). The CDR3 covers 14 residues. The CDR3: CASSPTGGVWEQFF. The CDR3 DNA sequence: TGTGCCAGTAGCCCGACAGGGGGAGTCTGGGAGCAGTTCTTC.

CDR3 bases: TGCGCCAGCAGGGTGGGCGGTCAGCCCCAGCATTTT. Amino acids: CASRVGGQPQHF. The chain couples TRBV5-1 to TRBJ1-5, with unresolved D. CDR1 and CDR2 from the germline V gene are SGHRS and YFSETQ. The CDR3 runs 12 residues. Trimming left V 5 bases short and J 6 bases short, with 9 bases between.

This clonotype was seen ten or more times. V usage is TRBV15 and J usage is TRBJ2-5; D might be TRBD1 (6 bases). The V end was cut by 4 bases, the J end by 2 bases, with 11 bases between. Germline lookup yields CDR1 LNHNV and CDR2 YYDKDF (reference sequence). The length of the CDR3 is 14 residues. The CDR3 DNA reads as TGTGCCACCAGCACCTGGGGGCTTCAAGAGACCCAGTACTTC. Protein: CATSTWGLQETQYF.

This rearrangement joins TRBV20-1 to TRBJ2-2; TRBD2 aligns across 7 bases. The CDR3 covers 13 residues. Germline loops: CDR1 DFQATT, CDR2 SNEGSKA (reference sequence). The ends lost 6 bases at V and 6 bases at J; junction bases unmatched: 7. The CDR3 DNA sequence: TGCAGTGCAAGGACTAGTTTTGCCGGGGAGCTGTTTTTT. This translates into CSARTSFAGELFF.

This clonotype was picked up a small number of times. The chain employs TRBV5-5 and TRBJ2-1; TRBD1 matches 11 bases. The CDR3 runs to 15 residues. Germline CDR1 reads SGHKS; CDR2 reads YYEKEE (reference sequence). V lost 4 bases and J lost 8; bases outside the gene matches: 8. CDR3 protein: CASSVRTGGMDEQFF. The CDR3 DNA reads TGTGCCAGCAGCGTAAGGACAGGGGGCATGGATGAGCAGTTCTTC. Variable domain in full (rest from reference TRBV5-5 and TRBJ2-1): DAGVTQSPTHLIKTRGQQVTLRCSPISGHKSVSWYQQVLGQGPQFIFQYYEKEERGRGNFPDRFSARQFPNYSSELNVNALLLGDSALYLCASSVRTGGMDEQFFGPGTRLTVL.

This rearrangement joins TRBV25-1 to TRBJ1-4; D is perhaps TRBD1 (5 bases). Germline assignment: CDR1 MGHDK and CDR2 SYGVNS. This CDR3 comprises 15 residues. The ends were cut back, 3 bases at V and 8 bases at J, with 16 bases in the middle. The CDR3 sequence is CASSEHRRPGEKLFF. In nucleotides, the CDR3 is TGTGCCAGCAGTGAGCACAGGCGACCGGGAGAAAAACTGTTTTTT. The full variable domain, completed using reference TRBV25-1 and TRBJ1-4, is EADIYQTPRYLVIGTGKKITLECSQTMGHDKMYWYQQDPGMELHLIHYSYGVNSTEKGDLSSESTVSRIRTEHFPLTLESARPSHTSQYLCASSEHRRPGEKLFFGSGTQLSVL.

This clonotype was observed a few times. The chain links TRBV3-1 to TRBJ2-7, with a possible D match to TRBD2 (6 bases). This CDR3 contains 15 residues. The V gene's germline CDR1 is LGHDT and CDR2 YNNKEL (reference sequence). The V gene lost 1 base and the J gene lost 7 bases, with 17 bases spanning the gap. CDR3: CASSQGYRQGREQYF. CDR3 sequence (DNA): TGTGCCAGCAGCCAAGGATATCGACAAGGGAGGGAGCAGTACTTC.

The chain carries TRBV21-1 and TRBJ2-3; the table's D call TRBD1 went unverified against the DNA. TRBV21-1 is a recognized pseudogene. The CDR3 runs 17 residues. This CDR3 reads CASSPGTGTALTDTQYF. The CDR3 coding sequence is TGTGCCAGCAGCCCAGGAACGGGGACAGCACTCACAGATACGCAGTATTTT.

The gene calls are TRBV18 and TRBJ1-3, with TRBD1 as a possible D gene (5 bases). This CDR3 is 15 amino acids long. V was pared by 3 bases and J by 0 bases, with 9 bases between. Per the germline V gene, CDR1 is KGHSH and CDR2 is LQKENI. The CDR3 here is CASSPWGISGNTIYF. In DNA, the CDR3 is TGTGCCAGCTCACCGTGGGGGATCTCTGGAAACACCATATATTTT.

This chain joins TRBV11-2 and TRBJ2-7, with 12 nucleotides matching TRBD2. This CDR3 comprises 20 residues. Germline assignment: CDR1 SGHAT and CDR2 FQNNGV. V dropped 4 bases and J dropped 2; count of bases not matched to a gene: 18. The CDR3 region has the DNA TGTGCCAGCAGCTATACGGCTAGCGGGAGGGCCCAATCCTATCCCTACGAGCAGTACTTC. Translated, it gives CASSYTASGRAQSYPYEQYF.

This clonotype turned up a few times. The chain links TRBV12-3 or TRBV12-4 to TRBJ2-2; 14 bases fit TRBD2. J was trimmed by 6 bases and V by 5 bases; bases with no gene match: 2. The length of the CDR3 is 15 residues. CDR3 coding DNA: TGTGCCAGCAGTGCGACTAGCGGGAGGGCCGGGGAGCTGTTTTTT. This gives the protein CASSATSGRAGELFF.

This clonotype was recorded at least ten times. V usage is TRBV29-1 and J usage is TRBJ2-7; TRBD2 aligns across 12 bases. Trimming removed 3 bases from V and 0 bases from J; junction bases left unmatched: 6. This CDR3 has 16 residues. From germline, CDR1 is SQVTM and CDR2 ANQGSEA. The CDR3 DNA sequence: TGCAGCGTTGATACGCCGACTAGCGGGAGCTCCTACGAGCAGTACTTC. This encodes CSVDTPTSGSSYEQYF.

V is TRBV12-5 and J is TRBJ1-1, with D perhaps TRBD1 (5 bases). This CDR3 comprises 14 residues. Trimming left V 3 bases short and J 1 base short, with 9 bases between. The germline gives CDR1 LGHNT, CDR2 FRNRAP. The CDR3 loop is CASGFSGANTEAFF. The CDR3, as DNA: TGTGCTAGTGGTTTCAGTGGGGCGAACACTGAAGCTTTCTTT.

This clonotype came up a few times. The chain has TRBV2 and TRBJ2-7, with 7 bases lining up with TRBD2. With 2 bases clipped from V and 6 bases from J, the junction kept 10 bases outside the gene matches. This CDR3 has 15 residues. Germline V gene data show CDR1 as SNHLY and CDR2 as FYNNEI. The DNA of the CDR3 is TGTGCCAGCAGTGAATCGTTTGCGGGAGCCTCCGAGCAGTACTTC. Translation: CASSESFAGASEQYF.

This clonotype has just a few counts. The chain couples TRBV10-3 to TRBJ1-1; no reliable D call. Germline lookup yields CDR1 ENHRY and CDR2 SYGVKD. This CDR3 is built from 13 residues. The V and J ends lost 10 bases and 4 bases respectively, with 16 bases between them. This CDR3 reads CATGKPEGTEAFF. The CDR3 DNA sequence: TGTGCCACGGGAAAGCCCGAGGGCACTGAAGCTTTCTTT.

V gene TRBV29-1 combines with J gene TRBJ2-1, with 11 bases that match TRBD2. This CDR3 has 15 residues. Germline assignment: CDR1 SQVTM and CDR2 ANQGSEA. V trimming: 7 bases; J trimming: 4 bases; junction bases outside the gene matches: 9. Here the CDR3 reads CSASGRIEFYNEQFF. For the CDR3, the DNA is TGCAGCGCTAGCGGGAGGATCGAATTTTACAATGAGCAGTTCTTC.